This TCR beta chain was sequenced during a study of blood T cells in healthy people across ages (dated by TCRdb to about 2015). With regard to the full study: In model experiments, template switching captured about one uniquely barcoded TCR beta cDNA molecule for every two T cells. The study analyzed two additional independent replicas of 1 million unique cDNA reads from the same blood draw for two donors, one aged 18 to 29 and one aged 80 or older. The donors were divided into four age groups: young (average around 16 years), middle-aged (around 41), aged (roughly 66) and long-lived (82). Using deep sequencing normalized with unique cDNA molecular identifiers, the study measured how TCR beta repertoire diversity changes with age. Donors of different ages were randomly distributed across sequencing lanes to avoid experimental bias. What the study reported, not specific to this receptor: Because the CMV infection status of the donors was unknown, age-related changes in expanded clonotypes may potentially have been confounded. Compared with the aged group, more naive CD4+ T cells, fewer expanded clones and increased TCR diversity were shown by the long-lived group, suggesting age selection. As age increased, observed TCR beta diversity per million T cells dropped in a roughly linear way, and a significant reduction was already evident by age about 36. Estimates of total diversity based on one million sequenced T cells were regarded as lower bounds and as underestimates. Bulk unsorted PBMC profiling prevented conclusive comparison of naive and antigen-experienced compartments. There was a strong correlation between observed TCR beta diversity and the percentage of naive T cells measured by flow cytometry.

Systemically healthy Caucasian individuals from Russia, approximately 39 in total and aged roughly 6 to 90 years, were included as donors. Each donor gave about 9.8 milliliters of peripheral blood, drawn into EDTA-treated Vacutainer tubes. Ficoll-Paque density-gradient centrifugation was used to isolate PBMCs, with at least 6.5 million per sample. Trizol reagent was used to extract total RNA from PBMCs, with at least 6 micrograms per sample. For every donor, an aliquot of PBMCs went through flow cytometry to measure the percentages of naive CD45RAhigh/CD27high T cells. The library relied on 5' RACE. Sequencing relied on an Illumina HiSeq 2500. A second PCR of about 7 to 12 cycles was performed with a sample-barcoded 5' primer and a J-beta primer mix. Each TCR beta cDNA molecule received a unique molecular identifier from a template-switch 5' adaptor carrying 12 random nucleotides. Each sample yielded at least 2.5 million CDR3-containing paired-end reads. First-strand cDNA was synthesized from all RNA with the Mint cDNA synthesis kit, primed by a TRBC-specific oligonucleotide. After uracil-DNA glycosylase treatment, a first 18-cycle PCR used universal primers M1SS and BC2_uni_R on all cDNA. The study's processing was this. For normalization, 1 million high-quality reads were randomly selected from each sample, with every read carrying a distinct molecular identifier. Reads with shared molecular identifiers were discarded instead of being binned into consensus sequences. CDR3 identification, clonotype clustering and error correction used MiTCR with a Q25 quality threshold and the strictest error-elimination algorithm. A nonparametric unseen species model using Euler transformation provided a lower-bound estimate of total TCR beta diversity. Clones were called with MiXCR by TCRdb after fastp trimmed the public reads at Q25, and only in-frame beta chains were retained. Identical CDR3 proteins give one entry, which carries the most common genes and DNA. Clone size and V and J calls follow TCRdb, not the original study. This sample holds some 790,000 distinct CDR3 sequences; about 28% were observed only once. The ten largest clones capture roughly 17% of the sample.

About this clonotype: This receptor's antigen is unknown. No qualities accompany the bases; no much larger clone lies one base away.

Trimming removed 1 base from V and 13 bases from J; the gene matches leave 13 bases unexplained. From the cysteine up to the phenylalanine, the CDR3 has a length of 16 residues. The sequence is cut down to CDR3 DNA, 48 bases in frame from base 1. CDR1 and CDR2 are read off the germline V gene as SGHTA and FQGNSA. The sequenced sample consisted of blood. This TCR derives from a woman of 80 years or more in good health. Rearrangement joined TRBV7-2 to TRBJ2-1, with 10 bases aligning to TRBD2. In nucleotide form, the sequence is TGTGCCAGCAGCTTAGGAAGCGGGGGGGCACAGGAGACCCAGTTCTTC. Translated, this gives CASSLGSGGAQETQFF. With the portions outside the CDR3 filled from the reference TRBV7-2 and TRBJ2-1 genes, the complete variable region becomes GAGVSQSPSNKVTEKGKDVELRCDPISGHTALYWYRQSLGQGLEFLIYFQGNSAPDKSGLPSDRFSAERTGGSVSTLTIQRTQQEDSAVYLCASSLGSGGAQETQFFGPGTRLTVL.